The rows below give T cell receptor beta chains drawn from one sample of a study of blood T cell repertoires in COVID-19. Clones were read by immunoSEQ multiplex PCR, and TCRdb kept only the in-frame ones, dropping some. Here the sample spans hundreds of thousands of clones, roughly 86% being singletons. The sample comprised peripheral blood. The receptors come from a woman in her twenties or thirties who had recovered from COVID-19. Each CDR3 is given without its conserved first and last residue. Fields, in order: clone size, V gene, CDR3 protein. Not every row has a clone size; where given, it reads once, few, many or a size class.

clone_size: -
v_call: TRBV4-1
cdr3_aa: ASSQEPGFSNEQF

clone_size: -
v_call: TRBV18
cdr3_aa: ASSPLGQSSGNTIY

clone_size: -
v_call: TRBV3-1/TRBV3-2
cdr3_aa: ASSKWDSPWELF

clone_size: -
v_call: TRBV28
cdr3_aa: ASRAGQGTGYT

clone_size: -
v_call: TRBV2
cdr3_aa: ASSVDNQETQY

clone_size: once
v_call: TRBV4-1
cdr3_aa: ASSPAMESGEQY

clone_size: -
v_call: TRBV6-5
cdr3_aa: ASSYFSQGYGYT

clone_size: -
v_call: TRBV28
cdr3_aa: ASSPGGVSEKLF

clone_size: -
v_call: TRBV6-6
cdr3_aa: ASSPRRTPGRNTEAF

clone_size: -
v_call: TRBV5-4
cdr3_aa: ASSLVRGRQY

clone_size: -
v_call: TRBV3-1/TRBV3-2
cdr3_aa: ASSPDRWSSGNTIY

clone_size: few
v_call: TRBV6-1
cdr3_aa: ASSGGVGRTGLNEQF

clone_size: -
v_call: TRBV5-8
cdr3_aa: ASSLTGWDTQY

clone_size: -
v_call: TRBV11-1
cdr3_aa: ASSLDYAAKNIQY

clone_size: -
v_call: TRBV2
cdr3_aa: ASGETRGGQPQH

clone_size: -
v_call: TRBV7-9
cdr3_aa: ASSLVSTDTQY

clone_size: -
v_call: TRBV3-1/TRBV3-2
cdr3_aa: ASSQVPGQGARTYEQY

clone_size: few
v_call: TRBV7-9
cdr3_aa: ASRTGSDGNTIY

clone_size: -
v_call: TRBV5-1
cdr3_aa: ASSLGMGKEDYGYT

clone_size: few
v_call: TRBV10-1
cdr3_aa: ASSDFGINEKLF

clone_size: -
v_call: TRBV5-1
cdr3_aa: ASSLAGGRYGNTIY

clone_size: -
v_call: TRBV25-1
cdr3_aa: ASSESGVAGREQF

clone_size: -
v_call: TRBV19
cdr3_aa: ASSLEGANTEAF

clone_size: once
v_call: TRBV5-4
cdr3_aa: ASSITSGGAKNIQY

clone_size: -
v_call: TRBV19
cdr3_aa: ASSSGGEYEQY

clone_size: -
v_call: TRBV7-9
cdr3_aa: ASAGQGDYEQY

clone_size: -
v_call: TRBV5-1
cdr3_aa: ASSLGNTGVGEKLF

clone_size: -
v_call: TRBV7-2
cdr3_aa: ASSNRRDYAYEQY

clone_size: -
v_call: TRBV19
cdr3_aa: ASRKTGAFYGYT